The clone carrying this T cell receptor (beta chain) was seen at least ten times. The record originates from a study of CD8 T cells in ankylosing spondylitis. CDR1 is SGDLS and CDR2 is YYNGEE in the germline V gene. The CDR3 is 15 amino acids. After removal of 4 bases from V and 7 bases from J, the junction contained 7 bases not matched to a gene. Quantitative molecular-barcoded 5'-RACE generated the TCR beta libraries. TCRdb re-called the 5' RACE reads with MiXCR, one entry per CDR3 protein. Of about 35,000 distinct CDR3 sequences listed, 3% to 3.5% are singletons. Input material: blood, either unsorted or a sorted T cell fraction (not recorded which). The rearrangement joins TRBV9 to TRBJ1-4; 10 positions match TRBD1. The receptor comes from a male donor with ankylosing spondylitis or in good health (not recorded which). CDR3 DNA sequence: TGTGCCAGCAGCCCAAGGGGGGACAGGGGTGAAAAACTGTTTTTT. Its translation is CASSPRGDRGEKLFF.